These 13 T cell receptor beta chains came from one sample sequenced in a study of OX40 agonist ivuxolimab in advanced cancers. Sequencing was performed with immunoSEQ multiplex PCR; in TCRdb, only in-frame clones are kept and a portion is missing. The sample consists of roughly 110,000 clones, around 93% of them appearing once. The source was CD4+ or CD8+ T cells sorted from blood, collected in a trial of the OX40 agonist ivuxolimab. All receptors derive from an adult with an advanced solid tumor such as melanoma, head and neck, liver or kidney cancer.

The sample holds one count of this clone. Written as DNA, the CDR3 is TGTGCCAGCAGCTTCGGGGTAGACTATGGCTACACCTTC. It is translated as CASSFGVDYGYTF. The rearrangement links TRBV7-2 to TRBJ1-2; D gene ambiguous. The V gene's germline CDR1 is SGHTA and CDR2 FQGNSA. This CDR3 is 13 amino acids long. Trimming took 3 bases from V and 3 from J, leaving 8 bases between them.

The V gene is TRBV18, the J gene TRBJ1-2; D is uncertain. The germline CDR1 and CDR2 sequences are KGHSH and LQKENI. This CDR3 is 17 amino acids long. V was trimmed by 2 bases and J by 4 bases, leaving 20 bases between them. The CDR3 here is CASSPFAGHSLTYGYTF. CDR3 bases: TGTGCCAGCTCACCATTTGCGGGTCATAGTCTTACCTATGGCTACACCTTC.

The chain couples TRBV10-3 to TRBJ2-2, with TRBD1 matching over 7 bases. The V gene's germline CDR1 is ENHRY and CDR2 SYGVKD. Trimming at V came to 2 bases and at J to 4 bases, leaving 7 bases not matched to a gene. The CDR3 has 16 amino acids. DNA for the CDR3: TGTGCCATCAGTGAGACCCGGGACAGTGGCACCGGGGAGCTGTTTTTT. It translates to CAISETRDSGTGELFF.

The V call is TRBV9, the J call TRBJ2-1; 9 nucleotides agree with TRBD2. Per germline, CDR1 SGDLS and CDR2 YYNGEE. J was trimmed by 4 bases and V by 0 bases; bases with no gene match: 8. The CDR3 has 17 residues. The CDR3 here is CASSVADSGSSYNEQFF. CDR3 DNA sequence: TGTGCCAGCAGCGTAGCTGATAGCGGGAGTTCTTACAATGAGCAGTTCTTC.

The rearrangement links TRBV4-3 to TRBJ2-3; tentative D call: TRBD2 (5 bases). The CDR3 is made up of 16 amino acids. Germline V CDR1 and CDR2: LGHNA, YSLEER. V was trimmed by 1 base and J by 0 bases, leaving 11 bases between them. CDR3 in amino acids: CASSQVWRASTDTQYF. CDR3 DNA: TGCGCCAGCAGCCAAGTGTGGCGGGCCAGCACAGATACGCAGTATTTT.

The chain combines TRBV6-8 with TRBJ2-3; D not resolved. V was clipped by 7 bases and J by 0 bases, with 20 bases between them. Germline CDR1 MNHGY, CDR2 SAAAGT. The CDR3 is 17 amino acids. CDR3 sequence: CASKRPISGSSTDTQYF. For the CDR3, the DNA is TGTGCCAGCAAGCGACCTATTTCCGGGTCTAGCACAGATACGCAGTATTTT.

V and J are TRBV4-3 and TRBJ2-2; D ambiguous. The V gene lost 1 base and the J gene lost 0 bases, with 9 bases spanning the gap. This CDR3 contains 16 residues. CDR1 LGHNA and CDR2 YSLEER come from the germline V gene. This CDR3 is CASSQGGRPNTGELFF. The CDR3 region has the DNA TGCGCCAGCAGCCAAGGGGGTAGACCGAACACCGGGGAGCTGTTTTTT.

The chain links TRBV7-2 to TRBJ2-3; 8 bases fit TRBD2. The CDR3 has 14 amino acids. With V trimmed by 5 bases and J by 1 base, 2 bases remained unmatched. Germline assignment: CDR1 SGHTA and CDR2 FQGNSA. The CDR3 DNA reads as TGTGCCAGCAGCGCCGGGAGGGGCACAGATACGCAGTATTTT. This sequence encodes CASSAGRGTDTQYF.

The V gene is TRBV30, the J gene TRBJ1-5, with D possibly TRBD1 on 5 matching bases. V was cut by 3 bases and J by 3 bases, with 15 bases left in between. The CDR3 contains 15 residues. CDR1 and CDR2 (germline): GTSNPN, SVGIG (reference sequence). CDR3 sequence: CAWSATGRLNQPQHF. In nucleotides, the CDR3 is TGTGCCTGGAGCGCTACAGGACGGCTCAATCAGCCCCAGCATTTT. Complete variable domain (other parts from reference TRBV30 and TRBJ1-5): SQTIHQWPATLVQPVGSPLSLECTVEGTSNPNLYWYRQAAGRGLQLLFYSVGIGQISSEVPQNLSASRPQDRQFILSSKKLLLSDSGFYLCAWSATGRLNQPQHFGDGTRLSIL.

The rearrangement uses TRBV13 and TRBJ1-2; D remains ambiguous. Per germline, CDR1 PRHDT and CDR2 FYEKMQ (reference sequence). Trimming stripped 5 bases from V and 1 base from J, with 8 bases between. This CDR3 is built from 13 residues. For the CDR3, the DNA is TGTGCCAGCAGCCTGGACCGTAACTATGGCTACACCTTC. Amino acids: CASSLDRNYGYTF.

The chain is built from TRBV7-8 and TRBJ1-2; D remains unclear. The ends were cut back, 0 bases at V and 2 bases at J, with 7 bases in the middle. The germline gives CDR1 SGHVS, CDR2 FQNEAQ. The CDR3 is 14 amino acids. CDR3 coding DNA: TGTGCCAGCAGCTTAGCGCATCAAAACTATGGCTACACCTTC. Translation: CASSLAHQNYGYTF.

With regard to this clone: Other DNA sequences within the sample encode an identical CDR3. The chain joins TRBV19 to TRBJ1-1; the D gene is possibly TRBD1 (5 bases). The V gene's germline CDR1 is LNHDA and CDR2 SQIVND (reference sequence). With 7 bases removed from V and 1 base from J, the gap between germline ends came to 10 bases. CDR3 size: 13 residues. CDR3 loop: CASTRQGNTEAFF. CDR3 bases: TGTGCCAGTACCCGTCAGGGGAACACTGAAGCTTTCTTT.

The chain uses TRBV14 and TRBJ1-3; a weak D match, TRBD1 (6 bases). Germline-derived CDR1 and CDR2 are SGHDN and FVKESK. This CDR3 comprises 17 residues. V lost 0 bases, J lost 0 bases, and 12 bases lay in between. The CDR3 DNA sequence: TGTGCCAGCAGCCAAGAGCGGGGGCCACGCTCTGGAAACACCATATATTTT. It encodes CASSQERGPRSGNTIYF.